This entry concerns a single T cell receptor beta chain. Its antigen is unknown. CDR1 and CDR2 from the germline V gene are MNHNY and SVGAGI (reference sequence). Unmatched junction bases numbered 8, after V lost 4 bases and J lost 4 bases. This CDR3 spans 16 amino acids. These data belong to a study of cytomegalovirus exposure and HLA in healthy donors. Findings of the study overall: According to a later analysis, most TCR beta chains associated with CMV appeared HLA-restricted. Analysis was carried out at a later point, and it linked a missense DCLRE1C variant to TCR beta V- and J-gene trimming.

The PCR used 60 Vbeta and 13 Jbeta primers. Libraries were prepared by immunoSEQ multiplex PCR; TCRdb keeps only in-frame clonotypes and omits some of them. The sample consists of about 150,000 clones, about three quarters of them appearing once. The sample taken for sequencing was PBMCs. The receptor was derived from a woman in her thirties in good health and CMV-seropositive. This chain joins TRBV6-6 and TRBJ2-1, with 9 bases fitting TRBD1. CDR3 sequence reads: CASSSFPGQGYNEQFF. DNA of the CDR3: TGTGCCAGCAGTTCTTTTCCGGGACAGGGATACAATGAGCAGTTCTTC.